The 5 T cell receptor beta chains below all came from one sample that was sequenced in a study of T cell repertoires in cytomegalovirus infection. No antigen is known for these receptors. Each CDR3 protein gets one entry after TCRdb re-called the reads with MiXCR. Counted here are 830,000 or so distinct CDR3 sequences, about 31% occurring once; the ten biggest clones make up 12%. The sample here was cultured CD8+ T cells from PBMCs, taken from culture after CMV antigen stimulation. Every receptor here comes from a human donor in good health (CMV status not recorded). Some clones in this sample may be carry-over from other donors' samples.

This chain joins TRBV27 and TRBJ1-6; 9 nucleotides align to TRBD1. The germline V gene has CDR1 MNHEY and CDR2 SMNVEV (reference sequence). The CDR3 runs 16 residues. Trimming took 5 bases from V and 6 from J; bases not matched to a gene: 8. CDR3 nucleotide sequence: TGTGCCAGCAGTCCCGGGGGACAGGGAAGTAATTCACCCCTCCACTTT. Its protein is CASSPGGQGSNSPLHF.

A remark on this clonotype: No DNA is shown, since the ends of the CDR3 on it are uncertain; the CDR3 is the one TCRdb lists. The genes are TRBV27 and TRBJ2-1; the DNA was not compared with TRBD2, the D call given in the table. Looked up from germline, CDR1 is MNHEY and CDR2 is SMNVEV (reference sequence). A total of 14 residues make up the CDR3, ends included. The CDR3 sequence: CASSFSGPVNEQFF.

Ten or more counts support this clonotype. The rearrangement links TRBV10-3 to TRBJ1-1, with D tentatively TRBD1 (6 bases). There are 14 residues in the CDR3. V gave up 4 bases and J gave up 1 base, with 10 bases separating them. CDR1 and CDR2 from the germline V gene are ENHRY and SYGVKD. The CDR3 DNA reads TGTGCCATCAGTGGGACGGACAGGAACACTGAAGCTTTCTTT. Residues: CAISGTDRNTEAFF.

Details on this clonotype: The junction differs from germline at one of its ends, possibly a read error. The chain recombines TRBV7-3 with TRBJ1-2, with D possibly being TRBD1 (5 bases). The V gene's germline CDR1 is SGHTA and CDR2 FQGTGA. This CDR3 spans 15 amino acids. The CDR3 sequence is CASSVTGGGNYSYTF. The CDR3 nucleotides read TGTGCCAGCAGCGTAACAGGAGGCGGTAACTATAGCTACACCTTC.

This clonotype was observed a handful of times. The chain employs TRBV7-9 and TRBJ2-3, with 12 bases that match TRBD2. V was pared by 5 bases and J by 2 bases, with 17 bases of the junction left unmatched. Germline loops: CDR1 SEHNR, CDR2 FQNEAQ (reference sequence). This CDR3 contains 20 residues. For the CDR3, the DNA is TGTGCCAGCAGCACCTGGGTTAGTCCCCGACTAGCGGGGGTCACAGATACGCAGTATTTT. Its protein is CASSTWVSPRLAGVTDTQYF.